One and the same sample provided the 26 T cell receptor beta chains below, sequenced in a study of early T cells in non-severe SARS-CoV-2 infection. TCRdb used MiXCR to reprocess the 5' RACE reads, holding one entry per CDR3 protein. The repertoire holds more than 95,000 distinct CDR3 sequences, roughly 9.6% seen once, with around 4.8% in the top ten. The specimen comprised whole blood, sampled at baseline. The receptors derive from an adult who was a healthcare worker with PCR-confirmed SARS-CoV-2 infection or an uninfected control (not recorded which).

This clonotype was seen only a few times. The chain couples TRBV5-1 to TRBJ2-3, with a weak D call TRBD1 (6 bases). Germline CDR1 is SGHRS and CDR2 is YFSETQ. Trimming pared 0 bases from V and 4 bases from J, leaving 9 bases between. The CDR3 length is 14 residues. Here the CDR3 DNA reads TGCGCCAGCAGCTTGGACAGGGTCCCAGATACGCAGTATTTT. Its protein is CASSLDRVPDTQYF.

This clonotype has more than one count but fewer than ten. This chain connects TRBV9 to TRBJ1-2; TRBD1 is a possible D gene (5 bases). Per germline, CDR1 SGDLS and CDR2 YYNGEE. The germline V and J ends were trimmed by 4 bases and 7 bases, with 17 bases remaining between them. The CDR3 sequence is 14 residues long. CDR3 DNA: TGTGCCAGCAGCCCCACTGGAGGGGCAGGTGGCTACACCTTC. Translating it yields CASSPTGGAGGYTF.

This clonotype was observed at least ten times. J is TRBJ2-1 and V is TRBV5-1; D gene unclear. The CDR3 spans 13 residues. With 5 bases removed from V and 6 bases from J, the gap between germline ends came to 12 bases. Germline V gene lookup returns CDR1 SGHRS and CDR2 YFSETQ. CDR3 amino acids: CASRVEPFNEQFF. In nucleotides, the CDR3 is TGCGCCAGCAGGGTAGAGCCATTCAATGAGCAGTTCTTC.

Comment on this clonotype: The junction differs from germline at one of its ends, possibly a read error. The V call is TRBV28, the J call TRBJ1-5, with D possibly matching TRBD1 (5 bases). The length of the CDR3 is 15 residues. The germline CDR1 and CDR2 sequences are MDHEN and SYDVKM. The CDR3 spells CASSSGGGSNQPRHF. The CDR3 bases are TGTGCCAGCAGTTCCGGCGGGGGAAGCAATCAGCCCCGGCATTTT.

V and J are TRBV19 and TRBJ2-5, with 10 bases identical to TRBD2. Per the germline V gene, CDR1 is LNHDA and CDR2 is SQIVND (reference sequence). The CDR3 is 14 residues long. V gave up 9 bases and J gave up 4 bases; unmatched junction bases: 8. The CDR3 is CASGGAGGRETQYF. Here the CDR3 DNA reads TGTGCCAGCGGGGGAGCGGGAGGGAGAGAGACCCAGTACTTC. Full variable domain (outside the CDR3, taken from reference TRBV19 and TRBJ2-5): DGGITQSPKYLFRKEGQNVTLSCEQNLNHDAMYWYRQDPGQGLRLIYYSQIVNDFQKGDIAEGYSVSREKKESFPLTVTSAQKNPTAFYLCASGGAGGRETQYFGPGTRLLVL.

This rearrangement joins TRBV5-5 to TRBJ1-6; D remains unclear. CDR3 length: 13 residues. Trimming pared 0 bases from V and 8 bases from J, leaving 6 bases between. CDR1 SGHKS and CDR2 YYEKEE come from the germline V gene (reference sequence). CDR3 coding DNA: TGTGCCAGCAGCTTGGCCGGGTATTCACCCCTCCACTTT. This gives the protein CASSLAGYSPLHF. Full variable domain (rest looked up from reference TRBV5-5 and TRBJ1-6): DAGVTQSPTHLIKTRGQQVTLRCSPISGHKSVSWYQQVLGQGPQFIFQYYEKEERGRGNFPDRFSARQFPNYSSELNVNALLLGDSALYLCASSLAGYSPLHFGNGTRLTVT.

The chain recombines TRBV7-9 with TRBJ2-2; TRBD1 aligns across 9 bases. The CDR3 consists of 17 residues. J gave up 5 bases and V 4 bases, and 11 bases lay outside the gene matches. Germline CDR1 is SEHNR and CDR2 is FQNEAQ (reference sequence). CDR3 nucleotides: TGTGCCAGCAGCTGGCAATCCGGGACAGGGAATACCGGGGAGCTGTTTTTT. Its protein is CASSWQSGTGNTGELFF.

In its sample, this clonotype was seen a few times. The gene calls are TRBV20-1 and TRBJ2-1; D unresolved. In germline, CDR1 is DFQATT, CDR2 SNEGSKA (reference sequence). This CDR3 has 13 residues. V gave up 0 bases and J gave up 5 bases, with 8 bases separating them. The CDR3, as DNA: TGCAGTGCTAGAGACTTAAGGAACAATGAGCAGTTCTTC. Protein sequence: CSARDLRNNEQFF.

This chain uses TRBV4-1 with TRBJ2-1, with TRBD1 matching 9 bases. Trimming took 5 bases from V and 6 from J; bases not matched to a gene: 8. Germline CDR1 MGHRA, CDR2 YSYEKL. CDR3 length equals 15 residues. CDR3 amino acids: CASSADRGNPNEQFF. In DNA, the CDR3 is TGCGCCAGCAGCGCCGACAGGGGGAATCCCAATGAGCAGTTCTTC.

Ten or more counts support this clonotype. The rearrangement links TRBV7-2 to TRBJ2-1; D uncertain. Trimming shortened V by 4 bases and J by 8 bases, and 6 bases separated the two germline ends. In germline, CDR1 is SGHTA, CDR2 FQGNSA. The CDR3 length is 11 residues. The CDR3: CASSSSYEQFF. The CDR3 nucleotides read TGTGCCAGCAGCTCATCATATGAGCAGTTCTTC.

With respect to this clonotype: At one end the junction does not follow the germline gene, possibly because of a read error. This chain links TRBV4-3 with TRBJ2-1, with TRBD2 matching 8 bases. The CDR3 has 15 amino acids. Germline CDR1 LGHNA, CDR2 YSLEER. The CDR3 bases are TGCGCCAGCAACCAAGAACTAGCGGTTGGGAATGAGCAGTTCTTC. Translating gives CASNQELAVGNEQFF.

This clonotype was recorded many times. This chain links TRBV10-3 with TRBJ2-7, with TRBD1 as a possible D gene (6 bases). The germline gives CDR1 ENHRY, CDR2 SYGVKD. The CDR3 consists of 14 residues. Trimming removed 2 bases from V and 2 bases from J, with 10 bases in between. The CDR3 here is CAISEEDRTYEQYF. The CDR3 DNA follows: TGTGCCATCAGTGAGGAGGACAGAACCTACGAGCAGTACTTC.

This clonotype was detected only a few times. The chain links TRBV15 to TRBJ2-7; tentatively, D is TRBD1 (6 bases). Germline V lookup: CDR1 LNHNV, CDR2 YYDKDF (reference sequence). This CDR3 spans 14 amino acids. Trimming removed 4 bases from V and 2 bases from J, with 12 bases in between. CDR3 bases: TGTGCCACCAGCAAGTTCAGGGACACCTACGAGCAGTACTTC. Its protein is CATSKFRDTYEQYF.

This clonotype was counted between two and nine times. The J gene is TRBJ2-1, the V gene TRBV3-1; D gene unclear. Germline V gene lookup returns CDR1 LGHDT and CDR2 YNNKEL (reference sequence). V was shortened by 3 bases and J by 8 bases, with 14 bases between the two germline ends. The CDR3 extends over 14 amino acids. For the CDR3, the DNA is TGTGCCAGCAGCCAGGCTCCTCTAATGGATGAGCAGTTCTTC. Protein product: CASSQAPLMDEQFF.

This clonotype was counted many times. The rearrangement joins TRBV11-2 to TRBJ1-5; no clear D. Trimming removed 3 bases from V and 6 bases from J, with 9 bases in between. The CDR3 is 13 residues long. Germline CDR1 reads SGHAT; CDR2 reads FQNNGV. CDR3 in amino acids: CASSFSESQPQHF. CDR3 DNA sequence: TGTGCCAGCAGCTTTAGTGAGAGTCAGCCCCAGCATTTT. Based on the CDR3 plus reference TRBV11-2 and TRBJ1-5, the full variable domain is EAGVAQSPRYKIIEKRQSVAFWCNPISGHATLYWYQQILGQGPKLLIQFQNNGVVDDSQLPKDRFSAERLKGVDSTLKIQPAKLEDSAVYLCASSFSESQPQHFGDGTRLSIL.

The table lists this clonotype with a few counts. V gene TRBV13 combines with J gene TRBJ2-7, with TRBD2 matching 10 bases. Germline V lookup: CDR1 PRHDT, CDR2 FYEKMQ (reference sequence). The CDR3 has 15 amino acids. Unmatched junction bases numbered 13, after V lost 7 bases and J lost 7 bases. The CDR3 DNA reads TGTGCCAGCATCCGAAGCGGGGGGGCTTCGAGAGAGCAGTACTTC. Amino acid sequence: CASIRSGGASREQYF.

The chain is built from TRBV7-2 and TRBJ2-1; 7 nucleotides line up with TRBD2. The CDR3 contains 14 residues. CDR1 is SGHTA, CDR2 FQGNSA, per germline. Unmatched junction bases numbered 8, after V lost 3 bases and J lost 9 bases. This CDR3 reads CASSFAGRGGEQFF. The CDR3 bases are TGTGCCAGCAGCTTCGCGGGGAGGGGTGGTGAGCAGTTCTTC.

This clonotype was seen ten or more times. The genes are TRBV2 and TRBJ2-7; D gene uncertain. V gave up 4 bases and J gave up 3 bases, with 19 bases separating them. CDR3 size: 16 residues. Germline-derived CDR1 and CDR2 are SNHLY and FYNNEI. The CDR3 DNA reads TGTGCCAGCAGTGGTTCGCAGCTCCAGTCGAACTACGAGCAGTACTTC. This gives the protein CASSGSQLQSNYEQYF.

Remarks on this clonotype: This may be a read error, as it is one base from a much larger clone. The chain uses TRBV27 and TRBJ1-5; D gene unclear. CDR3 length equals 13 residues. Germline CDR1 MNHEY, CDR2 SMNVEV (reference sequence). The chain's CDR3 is CASGFGAKQPQHF. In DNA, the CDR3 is TGTGCCAGCGGTTTTGGTGCGAAACAGCCCCAGCATTTT.

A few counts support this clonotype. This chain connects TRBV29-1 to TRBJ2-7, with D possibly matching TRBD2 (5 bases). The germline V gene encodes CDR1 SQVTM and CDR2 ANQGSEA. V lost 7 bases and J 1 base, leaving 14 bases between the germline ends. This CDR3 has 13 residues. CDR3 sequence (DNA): TGCAGCGGACTAACCACCGGGTCCTACGAGCAGTACTTC. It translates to CSGLTTGSYEQYF.

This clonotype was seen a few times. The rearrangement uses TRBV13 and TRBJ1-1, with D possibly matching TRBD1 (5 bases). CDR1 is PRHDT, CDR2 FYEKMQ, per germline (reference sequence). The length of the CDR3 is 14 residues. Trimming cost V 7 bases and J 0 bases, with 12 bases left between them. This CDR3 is CASIQKGMNTEAFF. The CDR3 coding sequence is TGTGCCAGCATCCAGAAGGGGATGAACACTGAAGCTTTCTTT.

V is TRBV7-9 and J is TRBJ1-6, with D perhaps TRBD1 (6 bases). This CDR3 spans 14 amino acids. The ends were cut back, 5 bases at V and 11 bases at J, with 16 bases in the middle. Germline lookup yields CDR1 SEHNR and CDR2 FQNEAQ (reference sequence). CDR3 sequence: CASSPGGGGAPLHF. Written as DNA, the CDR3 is TGTGCCAGCAGCCCAGGAGGGGGAGGAGCACCCCTCCACTTT. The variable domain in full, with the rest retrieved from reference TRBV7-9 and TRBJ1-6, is DTGVSQNPRHKITKRGQNVTFRCDPISEHNRLYWYRQTLGQGPEFLTYFQNEAQLEKSRLLSDRFSAERPKGSFSTLEIQRTEQGDSAMYLCASSPGGGGAPLHFGNGTRLTVT.

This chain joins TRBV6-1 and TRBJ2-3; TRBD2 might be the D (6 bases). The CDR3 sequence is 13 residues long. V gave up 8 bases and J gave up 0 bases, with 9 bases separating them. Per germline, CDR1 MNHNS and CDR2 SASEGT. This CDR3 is CASCRESTDTQYF. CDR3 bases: TGTGCCAGCTGCCGGGAGAGCACAGATACGCAGTATTTT.

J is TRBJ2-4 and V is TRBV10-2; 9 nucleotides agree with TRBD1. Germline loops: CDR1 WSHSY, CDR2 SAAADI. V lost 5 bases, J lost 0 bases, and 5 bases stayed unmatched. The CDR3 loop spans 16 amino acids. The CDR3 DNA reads TGCGCCAGCAGTCCCGGGACAGGGTTAGCCAAAAACATTCAGTACTTC. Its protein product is CASSPGTGLAKNIQYF.

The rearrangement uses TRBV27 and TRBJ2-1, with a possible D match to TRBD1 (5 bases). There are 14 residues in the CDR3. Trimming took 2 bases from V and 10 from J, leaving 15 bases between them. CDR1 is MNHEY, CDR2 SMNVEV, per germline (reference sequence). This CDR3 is CASSLLGRVGEQFF. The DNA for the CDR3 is TGTGCCAGCAGTTTACTCGGCAGGGTCGGGGAGCAGTTCTTC.

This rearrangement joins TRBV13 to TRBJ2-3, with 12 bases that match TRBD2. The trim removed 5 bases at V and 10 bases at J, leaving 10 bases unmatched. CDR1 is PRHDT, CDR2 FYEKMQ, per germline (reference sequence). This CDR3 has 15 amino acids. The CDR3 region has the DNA TGTGCCAGCAGCCGGACTAGCGGGAATGGATTTGCGCAGTATTTT. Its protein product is CASSRTSGNGFAQYF.